This entry concerns a single TCR beta chain. The antigen remains undetermined. This sample was included in a study of shared clonotypes between healthy human individuals. V was shortened by 4 bases and J by 4 bases, with 14 bases between the two germline ends. The length of the CDR3 is 14 residues. Germline V CDR1 and CDR2: SGHNT, YYREEE (reference sequence). An assay was performed, and its level was deep. Several immunoSEQ plates received, in even portions, the genomic DNA of each subset. TCRdb keeps only in-frame clones here, not all; method: immunoSEQ multiplex PCR. The profile covers millions of clones, with about 95% appearing a single time and 0.13% taken by the ten largest. General study results and limits: Naive subsets, compared against memory subsets, generally had larger estimated richness values. Generation probabilities were higher for clonotypes shared across all four sorted-subset donors than for unshared ones.

The chain combines TRBV5-4 with TRBJ1-2; D is ambiguous. This sequence originates from a man between 18 and 29 years old in good health. Sequenced: naive CD4+ T cells sorted from blood. As to subset: CD45RA+ positively selected. Here the CDR3 reads CASSVDGKPYGYTF. The CDR3 bases are TGTGCCAGCAGCGTCGACGGGAAACCCTATGGCTACACCTTC.